This TCR beta chain appears in the sequencing data of a study of T cell clonality in common variable immunodeficiency (dated by TCRdb to the mid-2010s). Study-wide findings and limitations: Correlations of repertoire features with clinical complications were constrained by heterogeneity among patients within the CVID cohort. It was noted by the authors that sequencing of the repertoires of T cell subpopulations would be needed to clarify the cause of the increased clonality in CVID. CVID TCRbeta sequences reportedly showed fewer deletions and N-nucleotide insertions and lacked highly modified clones with 13 or more V deletions. TCRbeta clonality was higher in CVID subjects than in healthy controls (t-test p = 0.018), and the increase was most characteristic of about a third of subjects. Despite equal DNA input, controls averaged approximately 77,000 unique sequences per sample versus 30,000 to 40,000 in CVID samples. Healthy controls shared more TCRbeta clones with each other than CVID subjects shared among themselves (p < 0.0001).

For CDR1 and CDR2, the germline V gene (reference sequence) lists PRHDT and FYEKMQ. Clipping removes 5 bases from V and 1 base from J, with 12 as the unmatched junction base count. Inclusive of the bounding cysteine and phenylalanine, the CDR3 is 20 residues long. The 51 bases shown cover part of the CDR3, and their frame starts at base 1. For sequencing input, CVID and control samples contributed equivalent amounts of genomic DNA. For every sample, a 60 bp segment covering the rearranged TCRbeta CDR3 region was amplified and then sequenced. The immunoSEQ assay, a bias-corrected multiplex PCR combined with high-throughput sequencing, was used for TCRbeta amplification. The authors' pipeline ran thus. Each unique nucleotide sequence was treated as a clone and annotated with V, D and J genes, copy number and frequency. Sequences were labeled productive if in frame, and non-productive if out of frame or containing stop codons. Clonality was calculated from Shannon's entropy as previously described. Mean CDR3 Kyte-Doolittle hydropathy was derived from the predicted amino acid sequences of productive clones. Using the R hclust function, scaled V gene usage was clustered hierarchically with Manhattan distance and complete linkage. To assess clone sharing by CDR3 amino acid sequence, 12 repertoires per group were resampled over 100 rounds. The repertoires were searched for 70 published EBV-specific and roughly 240 published CMV-specific TCRbeta sequences. Two CVID samples yielding fewer than 10,000 sequences were excluded from analysis, leaving approximately 40 CVID repertoires. TCRdb took over this immuneACCESS table, retaining in-frame rearrangements with V and J assigned. Such tables are incomplete; in checked studies, under half of the missing clones stem from an unresolved V gene, and the remainder is unexplained. D and trimming come from the DNA, and the V and J calls and clone size come from that table. This sample holds 26,000 or so clones in total, without any singletons. Approximately 22% of the sample is taken by the ten largest.

About this clone itself: Its cognate antigen has yet to be identified. The sequenced fragment ends 3 residues before the CDR3 boundary, so the rest is inferred from the germline J gene.

Standard criteria were used to diagnose CVID, namely serum IgG, IgA and/or IgM reduced below the normal range together with specific antibody deficiency. There were around 45 subjects in the CVID group (roughly 15 female and 29 male), ranging in age from roughly 9 to 65 years, with a mean age of roughly 39. Most CVID patients and most healthy controls were of Caucasian heritage. All CVID subjects had received replacement immunoglobulin therapy for at least one year at the time of study participation. When blood was collected, none of the CVID subjects were ill or on immunomodulatory or immunosuppressive medication. Heparinized peripheral whole blood samples of about 5 to 8.5 ml were obtained from each donor. Genomic DNA from adults with common variable immune deficiency (CVID) and from healthy adult controls was the source for sequencing TCRbeta CDR3 repertoires. Diluted blood was subjected to density centrifugation over Hypaque 1077 or Ficoll-Paque for isolation of peripheral blood mononuclear cells. Genomic DNA was obtained from unsorted mononuclear cells through either Qiagen column purification or a centrifugation-based method.

The material sequenced was peripheral blood mononuclear cells. The sequence was collected from a human donor with common variable immunodeficiency. The chain links TRBV13 with TRBJ2-1; a stretch of 15 junction bases matches TRBD2. The covered CDR3 bases are TGTGCCAGCAGCCCCCACCCCGGACTAGCGGGGGGGCTGTCCTACAATGAG. Protein translation: CASSPHPGLAGGLSYNE. The whole CDR3 reads CASSPHPGLAGGLSYNEQFF.